The rows below give T cell receptor beta chains drawn from one sample of a study of tumor and adjacent non-tumor tissue in lung cancer. TCRdb passed the multiplex PCR reads through MiXCR, listing each CDR3 protein once. The sample yields roughly 90,000 distinct CDR3 sequences, more than 65% seen once. What was sequenced was distant non-tumor lung tissue. Source of these receptors: a woman between 50 and 59 years old with non-small cell lung cancer. The CDR3 runs from the conserved cysteine through the conserved F or W. The D gene is left open where the match is weak. Expanded clones are given a class, and other clones once, few, many or no size at all.

v_call,d_call,clone_size,j_call,cdr3_aa,cdr3_nt
TRBV12-1,-,-,TRBJ1-2,CGSSRLSGRGGYTF,TGTGGCAGCAGCCGGCTGTCGGGGCGCGGTGGCTACACCTTC
TRBV6-2/TRBV6-3,TRBD1,-,TRBJ1-1,CTSGYATGGIETEAFF,TGTACCAGCGGTTACGCCACAGGGGGCATCGAAACTGAAGCTTTCTTT
TRBV15,-,-,TRBJ1-3,CATSRDYGGFGIYF,TGTGCCACCAGCAGAGATTATGGGGGATTTGGCATATATTTT
TRBV20-1,TRBD1,-,TRBJ2-5,CSARDGQGGTTQYF,TGCAGTGCTAGAGACGGACAGGGGGGAACGACCCAGTACTTC
TRBV29-1,-,-,TRBJ1-1,CSVVLTTEDAFF,TGCAGTGTTGTTCTGACGACTGAGGACGCTTTCTTT
TRBV29-1,-,-,TRBJ2-1,CCVEGFGGVTSYNEQSF,TGCTGCGTTGAAGGGTTCGGCGGGGTAACCTCCTATAATGAGCAGTCCTTC
TRBV12-3/TRBV12-4,-,once,TRBJ2-7,CGSSSRREQHF,TGTGGCAGCTCGTCACGGAGGGAGCAGCACTTC
TRBV11-2,-,-,TRBJ2-1,CASSQIGTDNEQFF,TGTGCCAGCAGCCAGATAGGGACCGACAATGAGCAGTTCTTC
TRBV5-6,-,-,TRBJ1-4,CASSLLMGANEKLFF,TGTGCCAGTAGCTTGTTGATGGGGGCTAATGAAAAACTGTTTTTT
TRBV11-2,-,-,TRBJ1-2,CVTVPGEEYGYTF,TGTGTCACTGTACCCGGGGAAGAGTATGGCTACACCTTC
TRBV10-1,-,-,TRBJ2-5,CAIATLRENQYF,TGCGCCATAGCCACCTTGAGAGAGAACCAGTACTTC
TRBV20-1,-,-,TRBJ2-5,CSAGGTILETQYF,TGCAGTGCTGGCGGGACAATCCTAGAGACCCAGTACTTC
TRBV28,TRBD2,once,TRBJ2-4,CASNLPASGIAKNIQHF,TGTGCCAGTAATTTACCCGCTAGCGGGATAGCCAAAAACATTCAGCACTTC
TRBV21-1,-,many,TRBJ1-6,CASSKPLRQGDNSPLHF,TGTGCCAGCAGCAAACCCCTTCGACAGGGCGACAATTCACCCCTCCACTTT
TRBV18,-,-,TRBJ1-4,CDSSPREPSRQWGEKLFF,TGTGACAGCTCACCACGGGAACCCAGCCGCCAATGGGGGGAAAAACTGTTTTTT
TRBV12-3/TRBV12-4,-,many,TRBJ2-1,CASSIRDEQFF,TGTGCCAGCAGCATCCGGGATGAGCAGTTCTTC